What follows are 9 T cell receptor beta chains derived from one specimen sequenced in a study of identical twins. TCRdb re-called the 5' RACE reads through MiXCR, storing one row per CDR3 protein. There are about 220,000 distinct CDR3 sequences in the sample; 6% to 8% occur only once, and under 6.5% lies in the top ten. The same data also contributed to another study, on yellow fever vaccine responses in identical twins.

Sample: CD8+ T cells sorted from blood. These TCRs come from a woman aged 18-29 years in good health.

In this sample, this clonotype turned up many times. This chain uses TRBV20-1 with TRBJ2-2; 14 nucleotides align to TRBD2. Germline values: CDR1 DFQATT, CDR2 SNEGSKA (reference sequence). Trimming cost V 5 bases and J 8 bases; bases outside gene matches: 10. The CDR3 runs 16 residues. The CDR3 DNA reads TGCAGTGCTCCCGGACTAGCGGGGGGCTCGAGTGGGGAGCTGTTTTTT. Protein product: CSAPGLAGGSSGELFF.

The sample holds a few counts of this clonotype. The rearrangement joins TRBV28 to TRBJ2-7; 7 bases align to TRBD2. The junction had 2 bases not matched to a gene; V was cut back by 5 bases and J by 4 bases. This CDR3 spans 12 amino acids. Per germline, CDR1 MDHEN and CDR2 SYDVKM. The CDR3 DNA is TGTGCCAGCAGTGGGACTAAATACGAGCAGTACTTC. Encoded protein: CASSGTKYEQYF.

In this sample, this clonotype turned up a few times. The chain employs TRBV12-3 or TRBV12-4 and TRBJ2-5; 8 bases match TRBD1. CDR3 length: 16 residues. J gave up 2 bases and V 5 bases, and 10 bases lay outside the gene matches. The CDR3 loop is CASSLSGTGPQETQYF. CDR3 DNA sequence: TGTGCCAGCAGTCTATCCGGGACAGGTCCACAAGAGACCCAGTACTTC.

Only a few counts were recorded for this clonotype. The chain is built from TRBV7-9 and TRBJ2-1, with no clear D. The V gene's germline CDR1 is SEHNR and CDR2 FQNEAQ (reference sequence). The CDR3 length is 14 residues. Trimming left V 0 bases short and J 7 bases short, with 10 bases between. CDR3 in DNA: TGTGCCAGCAGCTTAGCGGCTCGGTTTAATGAGCAGTTCTTC. It specifies CASSLAARFNEQFF.

There are a few counts of this clonotype. V usage is TRBV10-1 and J usage is TRBJ2-7; D not certain. From germline, CDR1 is WNHNN and CDR2 SYGVQD (reference sequence). The V end was cut by 3 bases, the J end by 2 bases, with 14 bases between. The CDR3 runs 15 residues. This chain's CDR3 is CASSDPLLMTYEQYV. The CDR3 bases are TGCGCCAGCAGTGACCCCCTTCTTATGACCTACGAGCAGTACGTC.

In its sample, this clonotype was seen a few times. V and J are TRBV6-2 or TRBV6-3 and TRBJ2-2; D may correspond to TRBD1 or TRBD2 (5 bases each). The CDR3 has 17 residues. Trimming pared 5 bases from V and 1 base from J, leaving 17 bases between. Germline CDR1 is MNHEY and CDR2 is SVGEGT. CDR3 protein: CASSALPGTGNTGELFF. The CDR3 DNA sequence: TGTGCCAGCAGTGCGCTCCCCGGGACGGGGAACACCGGGGAGCTGTTTTTT.

In its sample, this clonotype was seen many times. This chain uses TRBV2 with TRBJ2-3, with D possibly TRBD2 on 6 matching bases. The CDR3 spans 12 residues. V lost 8 bases, J lost 2 bases, and 8 bases lay in between. The germline gives CDR1 SNHLY, CDR2 FYNNEI. The CDR3 sequence: CASQRVTDTQYF. CDR3 sequence (DNA): TGTGCCAGCCAGCGGGTCACAGATACGCAGTATTTT.

This clonotype was found many times. V is TRBV12-3 or TRBV12-4 and J is TRBJ2-1; D is possibly TRBD1 (6 bases). This CDR3 has 16 amino acids. The V end lost 0 bases, the J end lost 8 bases, and 17 bases lay between the germline ends. CDR3 in amino acids: CASSLASTGGTDEQFF. The CDR3 DNA reads TGTGCCAGCAGTTTAGCCTCGACAGGAGGCACGGATGAGCAGTTCTTC.

V usage is TRBV5-6 and J usage is TRBJ2-7; 8 nucleotides match TRBD2. CDR1 and CDR2 (germline): SGHDT, YYEEEE. This CDR3 has 17 amino acids. J gave up 0 bases and V 4 bases, and 12 bases lay outside the gene matches. CDR3 protein: CASSPEYSGTSSYEQYF. In DNA form, the CDR3 reads TGTGCCAGCAGCCCAGAATATAGCGGGACGAGCTCCTACGAGCAGTACTTC.